This is a list of T cell receptor beta chains from one sample in a study of shared clonotypes between healthy human individuals. Only in-frame clones appear in the TCRdb table, and some are missing; sequencing was by immunoSEQ multiplex PCR. The sample holds some 2.1 million clones, just over 90% seen once. Sequencing input: naive CD8+ T cells from PBMCs. The receptors shown here come from a man aged 18 to 29 in good health. Some clones in this sample may be carry-over from other donors' samples. CDR3s include the opening cysteine and the closing phenylalanine or tryptophan. The D gene is left open where the match is weak. Clone size appears in some rows only: once, few, many, or a class for an expanded clone.

v_gene: TRBV28
j_gene: TRBJ2-7
abundance: NA
d_gene: NA
CDR3aa: CASSPMTESYEQYF
CDR3nt: TGTGCCAGCAGTCCTATGACAGAATCCTACGAGCAGTACTTC

v_gene: TRBV7-2
j_gene: TRBJ2-5
abundance: once
d_gene: TRBD2
CDR3aa: CASRPYRLAGSMVETQYF
CDR3nt: TGTGCCAGCAGGCCTTATCGACTAGCGGGCAGTATGGTCGAGACCCAGTACTTC

v_gene: TRBV25-1
j_gene: TRBJ1-1
abundance: once
d_gene: NA
CDR3aa: CASSWDGPLNTEAFF
CDR3nt: TGTGCCAGCAGCTGGGACGGACCCTTGAACACTGAAGCTTTCTTT

v_gene: TRBV2
j_gene: TRBJ2-3
abundance: NA
d_gene: NA
CDR3aa: CASSALGGGTLSSDTQYF
CDR3nt: TGTGCCAGCAGTGCCCTCGGCGGCGGGACTCTTAGCTCAGATACGCAGTATTTT

v_gene: TRBV11-2
j_gene: TRBJ2-7
abundance: NA
d_gene: NA
CDR3aa: CASTTERSSYEQYF
CDR3nt: TGTGCCAGCACGACAGAGCGTAGCTCCTACGAGCAGTACTTC

v_gene: TRBV27
j_gene: TRBJ2-3
abundance: NA
d_gene: NA
CDR3aa: CASSLIPGSDTQYF
CDR3nt: TGTGCCAGCAGTTTGATTCCGGGGTCAGATACGCAGTATTTT

v_gene: TRBV11-3
j_gene: TRBJ1-2
abundance: NA
d_gene: TRBD1
CDR3aa: CASSLDPWTGAINYGYTF
CDR3nt: TGTGCCAGCAGCTTAGATCCTTGGACAGGGGCGATTAACTATGGCTACACCTTC

v_gene: TRBV7-9
j_gene: TRBJ2-1
abundance: NA
d_gene: TRBD1
CDR3aa: CASSARPGQGSDEQFF
CDR3nt: TGTGCCAGCAGCGCACGACCAGGACAGGGGAGCGATGAGCAGTTCTTC

v_gene: TRBV4-2
j_gene: TRBJ1-2
abundance: NA
d_gene: NA
CDR3aa: CASSQAPPGATNGYTF
CDR3nt: TGTGCCAGCAGCCAAGCGCCCCCGGGGGCGACGAATGGCTACACCTTC

v_gene: TRBV7-2
j_gene: TRBJ2-1
abundance: NA
d_gene: NA
CDR3aa: CASSFAWSGEEQFF
CDR3nt: TGTGCCAGCAGCTTCGCTTGGAGCGGAGAAGAGCAGTTCTTC

v_gene: TRBV28
j_gene: TRBJ2-7
abundance: NA
d_gene: TRBD2
CDR3aa: CASSPRVAGAGSYEQYF
CDR3nt: TGTGCCAGCAGTCCCCGGGTAGCGGGAGCCGGATCCTACGAGCAGTACTTC

v_gene: TRBV6-1
j_gene: TRBJ2-7
abundance: NA
d_gene: NA
CDR3aa: CASIEQDSYEQYF
CDR3nt: TGTGCCAGCATTGAACAGGACTCCTACGAGCAGTACTTC

v_gene: TRBV2
j_gene: TRBJ1-4
abundance: NA
d_gene: TRBD1
CDR3aa: CASSEARGGGEKLFF
CDR3nt: TGTGCCAGCAGTGAAGCGCGAGGGGGCGGGGAAAAACTGTTTTTT

v_gene: TRBV27
j_gene: TRBJ2-7
abundance: NA
d_gene: NA
CDR3aa: CASSLGATYEQYF
CDR3nt: TGTGCCAGCAGTTTAGGCGCGACCTACGAGCAGTACTTC

v_gene: TRBV11-2
j_gene: TRBJ2-1
abundance: NA
d_gene: TRBD2
CDR3aa: CASSLRVAGGYNEQFF
CDR3nt: TGTGCCAGCAGCTTAAGGGTGGCGGGAGGCTACAATGAGCAGTTCTTC

v_gene: TRBV2
j_gene: TRBJ2-5
abundance: NA
d_gene: NA
CDR3aa: CASSAGPARLQETQYF
CDR3nt: TGTGCCAGCAGTGCTGGTCCAGCGAGACTCCAAGAGACCCAGTACTTC

v_gene: TRBV19
j_gene: TRBJ2-7
abundance: NA
d_gene: TRBD1
CDR3aa: CASSMETGLPYEQYF
CDR3nt: TGTGCCAGTAGTATGGAGACAGGGCTACCCTACGAGCAGTACTTC

v_gene: TRBV27
j_gene: TRBJ2-1
abundance: NA
d_gene: NA
CDR3aa: CASSPIPGEQFF
CDR3nt: TGTGCCAGCAGCCCCATTCCGGGTGAGCAGTTCTTC

v_gene: TRBV29-1
j_gene: TRBJ2-7
abundance: NA
d_gene: NA
CDR3aa: CSVGSGRRYEQYF
CDR3nt: TGCAGCGTTGGATCGGGGCGCCGCTACGAGCAGTACTTC

v_gene: TRBV4-3
j_gene: TRBJ2-1
abundance: NA
d_gene: TRBD1
CDR3aa: CASSQGTGNEQFF
CDR3nt: TGCGCCAGCAGCCAGGGGACAGGGAACGAGCAGTTCTTC

v_gene: TRBV28
j_gene: TRBJ1-5
abundance: NA
d_gene: NA
CDR3aa: CASSLGRGVRNQPQHF
CDR3nt: TGTGCCAGCAGTTTGGGACGCGGAGTACGCAATCAGCCCCAGCATTTT

v_gene: TRBV27
j_gene: TRBJ2-7
abundance: NA
d_gene: NA
CDR3aa: CASSPYTGPSYEQYF
CDR3nt: TGTGCCAGCAGTCCATACACGGGGCCCTCCTACGAGCAGTACTTC

v_gene: TRBV27
j_gene: TRBJ2-1
abundance: NA
d_gene: NA
CDR3aa: CASSGPPSNEQFF
CDR3nt: TGTGCCAGCAGCGGACCACCCTCCAATGAGCAGTTCTTC

v_gene: TRBV4-1
j_gene: TRBJ2-4
abundance: NA
d_gene: NA
CDR3aa: CASSQVGNIQYF
CDR3nt: TGCGCCAGCAGCCAAGTTGGGAACATTCAGTACTTC

v_gene: TRBV29-1
j_gene: TRBJ1-6
abundance: NA
d_gene: TRBD1
CDR3aa: CSVELRTGANVALHF
CDR3nt: TGCAGCGTTGAACTACGGACAGGGGCGAATGTAGCCCTCCACTTT

v_gene: TRBV27
j_gene: TRBJ2-4
abundance: NA
d_gene: NA
CDR3aa: CASSPQGSLNIQYF
CDR3nt: TGTGCCAGCAGCCCCCAAGGGTCCCTAAACATTCAGTACTTC

v_gene: TRBV27
j_gene: TRBJ1-2
abundance: few
d_gene: NA
CDR3aa: CASSSQDASGGYTF
CDR3nt: TGTGCCAGCAGTTCTCAGGACGCCTCTGGAGGCTACACCTTC

v_gene: TRBV6-1
j_gene: TRBJ2-3
abundance: NA
d_gene: TRBD1
CDR3aa: CASSEGTGFSDTQYF
CDR3nt: TGTGCCAGCAGTGAAGGGACAGGATTCTCAGATACGCAGTATTTT

v_gene: TRBV6-5
j_gene: TRBJ2-2
abundance: NA
d_gene: NA
CDR3aa: CASSYSLGNTGELFF
CDR3nt: TGTGCCAGCAGTTATAGTCTTGGCAACACCGGGGAGCTGTTTTTT

v_gene: TRBV4-1
j_gene: TRBJ2-1
abundance: NA
d_gene: TRBD2
CDR3aa: CASSQFTSGRENEQFF
CDR3nt: TGCGCCAGCAGCCAATTTACTAGCGGGAGGGAAAATGAGCAGTTCTTC

v_gene: TRBV27
j_gene: TRBJ2-7
abundance: NA
d_gene: NA
CDR3aa: CASSAIRSEQYF
CDR3nt: TGTGCCAGCAGCGCCATACGTTCCGAGCAGTACTTC

v_gene: TRBV19
j_gene: TRBJ2-7
abundance: NA
d_gene: NA
CDR3aa: CASMEGSPYEQYF
CDR3nt: TGTGCCAGTATGGAGGGTTCTCCCTACGAGCAGTACTTC

v_gene: TRBV30
j_gene: TRBJ1-5
abundance: NA
d_gene: TRBD1
CDR3aa: CAWSEGTGVQPQHF
CDR3nt: TGTGCCTGGAGCGAGGGTACAGGGGTACAGCCCCAGCATTTT

v_gene: TRBV29-1
j_gene: TRBJ2-3
abundance: NA
d_gene: NA
CDR3aa: CSVAPGTLGDTQYF
CDR3nt: TGCAGCGTCGCCCCCGGGACCCTGGGGGATACGCAGTATTTT

v_gene: TRBV9
j_gene: TRBJ2-1
abundance: NA
d_gene: NA
CDR3aa: CASSAFDSYNEQFF
CDR3nt: TGTGCCAGCAGCGCCTTCGACTCCTACAATGAGCAGTTCTTC

v_gene: TRBV19
j_gene: TRBJ2-5
abundance: NA
d_gene: NA
CDR3aa: CASSISDGNSETQYF
CDR3nt: TGTGCCAGTAGTATCAGTGACGGGAACTCCGAGACCCAGTACTTC

v_gene: TRBV2
j_gene: TRBJ2-1
abundance: NA
d_gene: TRBD1
CDR3aa: CASGDRSYNEQFF
CDR3nt: TGTGCCAGCGGGGACAGATCCTACAATGAGCAGTTCTTC

v_gene: TRBV4-3
j_gene: TRBJ1-2
abundance: NA
d_gene: NA
CDR3aa: CASSQGSAGNYGYTF
CDR3nt: TGCGCCAGCAGCCAAGGGTCCGCAGGGAACTATGGCTACACCTTC

v_gene: TRBV4-3
j_gene: TRBJ2-5
abundance: NA
d_gene: NA
CDR3aa: CASSRGWRQSQETQYF
CDR3nt: TGCGCCAGCAGCCGGGGATGGAGGCAGTCACAAGAGACCCAGTACTTC

v_gene: TRBV9
j_gene: TRBJ2-2
abundance: NA
d_gene: TRBD1
CDR3aa: CASSVGQGAHTGELFF
CDR3nt: TGTGCCAGCAGCGTAGGACAGGGGGCGCACACCGGGGAGCTGTTTTTT

v_gene: TRBV7-8
j_gene: TRBJ2-1
abundance: NA
d_gene: TRBD2
CDR3aa: CASSPSGGISHEQFF
CDR3nt: TGTGCCAGCAGCCCTAGCGGCGGGATCTCCCATGAGCAGTTCTTC